A selection of T cell receptor beta chains follows, all from one sample in a study of blood T cells in healthy people across ages. TCRdb re-derived calls from the 5' RACE reads in MiXCR, one entry per CDR3 protein. The sample lists about 1.4 million distinct CDR3 sequences, 45% to 70% occurring once. Source material: blood. These receptors all come from a man aged 18 to 35 in good health. The CDR3 runs from the conserved cysteine through the conserved F or W. The order of the fields is V gene, J gene, CDR3 protein.

>TRBV4-1|TRBJ1-1
CASRQGPNEAFF
>TRBV9|TRBJ2-7
CASNVDSRGTGEQYF
>TRBV20-1|NA
CSASELGGDAYHSYEQYF
>TRBV5-1|TRBJ1-2
CASSPQGFSGYTF
>TRBV29-1|TRBJ1-2
CSVEHPGQLYGYTF
>TRBV20-1|TRBJ2-7
CSARSVADSYEQYF
>TRBV20-1|TRBJ1-1
CSARRVRGRFPEAFF
>TRBV2|TRBJ2-1
CASVGREGSVNEQFF
>TRBV7-2|TRBJ2-5
CASSFGQTLAGAGDQETQYF
>TRBV11-2|TRBJ2-1
CASSLVRLSGEQFF
>TRBV7-9|TRBJ2-7
CASSAQGERVDEQYF
>TRBV10-1|TRBJ2-1
CASGTGQVYNEQFF
>TRBV18|NA
CASSPTGQGIEQYF
>TRBV5-1|NA
CASSFQGPYNEQYF
>TRBV2|TRBJ2-7
CASTWDRTMSYEQYF
>TRBV20-1|TRBJ1-6
CSAGTGPPNSPLHF
>TRBV20-1|TRBJ2-7
CSARDGALREQYF
>TRBV27|TRBJ2-1
CASSYRTSETNEQFF
>TRBV10-3|TRBJ1-2
CAIGGRDYYTF
>TRBV11-3|TRBJ2-6
CASSPPIDSGANVLTF
>TRBV29-1|TRBJ1-2
CSVEGGARSSGYTF
>TRBV4-1|TRBJ1-1
CASSKLGDTEAFF
>TRBV20-1|TRBJ2-5
CSARDLEETQYF
>TRBV20-1|TRBJ2-1
CSALIAGKSNEQFF
>TRBV4-1|TRBJ2-1
CASRSGGALVNEQFF
>TRBV5-1|TRBJ2-7
CASSSEGDRGDYEQYF
>TRBV7-8|TRBJ1-2
CASSLASGYYGYTF
>TRBV2|TRBJ1-5
CASREGQNQPQHF
>TRBV20-1|TRBJ2-4
CSANNRPAGVKNIQYF
>TRBV20-1|NA
CSARGSLFNEQYF
>TRBV6-6|TRBJ2-3
CASTTGGTDTQYF
>TRBV15|TRBJ2-7
CATSKKGPSSYEQYF
>TRBV7-9|TRBJ2-5
CASSSTGTQETQYF
>TRBV4-3|TRBJ1-1
CASSQGSTDEAFF
>TRBV7-9|TRBJ2-1
CASSLARPAYNEQFF
>TRBV4-2|TRBJ2-7
CASSQLTQGIYEQYF
>TRBV6-1|TRBJ1-1
CASNGGIGCEAFF
>TRBV20-1|TRBJ2-7
CSARDLGLWSYEQYF
>TRBV29-1|TRBJ1-3
CRGVGSGNTIYF
>TRBV12-3/TRBV12-4|TRBJ2-5
CASAPVGQATVGTQYF
>TRBV7-9|TRBJ1-4
CASSLSRVKNEKLFF
>TRBV20-1|TRBJ2-7
CSAWGTHDRDRISYEQYF
>TRBV6-5|TRBJ1-5
CASSSLSTGGRGNQPQHF
>TRBV20-1|TRBJ1-4
CSARPMTLPEKLFF
>TRBV29-1|TRBJ1-2
CSVEKGQSYGYTF
>TRBV28|TRBJ2-7
CASTTFLGQGRIYEQYF
>TRBV2|TRBJ1-2
CASRGGNNYGYTF
>TRBV11-2|NA
CASSLDRQVGLGWDEQYF
>TRBV7-2|TRBJ1-5
CASSLDAPRTTAQHF
>TRBV6-5|TRBJ1-1
CASSDGGSTEAFF
>TRBV11-2|TRBJ1-1
CASSLGGPGGMNTEAFF
>TRBV6-2/TRBV6-3|TRBJ2-5
CASSIGTGYQETQYF
>TRBV21-1|TRBJ2-7
CASSPAPDRGGSYEQYF